This T cell receptor beta chain was sequenced in a study of blood T cell repertoires in COVID-19. Study summary: COVID-19 samples, acute and convalescent, were from the United States, Italy and Spain.

Libraries were prepared by immunoSEQ multiplex PCR; TCRdb keeps only in-frame clonotypes and omits some of them. The sample lists around 210,000 clones, less than 90% occurring once. Per germline, CDR1 MDHEN and CDR2 SYDVKM. V shed 3 bases and J shed 5 bases, with 16 bases lying between them. The CDR3 length is 15 residues. The chain is built from TRBV28 and TRBJ2-5, with a weak D call TRBD2 (5 bases). The origin of this receptor is a woman aged 65 to 85 with acute or convalescent COVID-19. Sequencing was carried out using peripheral blood. CDR3 sequence: CASSFIGVRLETQYF. The CDR3 region has the DNA TGTGCCAGCAGTTTTATCGGGGTTAGGCTGGAGACCCAGTACTTC.